This TCR beta chain derives from a study of blood T cell repertoires in COVID-19. As for the study in general: Sample material is recorded as cDNA or gDNA derived from T cells, B-cell-depleted T cells, or PBMCs.

Enrolled through a virtual design, the participants were between roughly 18 and 95 years of age and came from 24 US areas. Participants' own reports of clinical history determined their cohort assignment. Recovered participants had two consecutive negative NP/OP PCR tests, healthcare professional clearance, or symptom resolution. CDR1 LNHDA and CDR2 SQIVND come from the germline V gene (reference sequence). The CDR3 has 17 amino acids. V lost 3 bases and J lost 8, with 25 bases in between. TCRdb's table, derived via immunoSEQ multiplex PCR, lists solely in-frame clones and lacks some. The top ten hold 1% to 1.3% of the sample, which has hundreds of thousands of clones, approximately 90% seen once.

The sample consisted of PBMCs or T cells enriched from blood (not recorded which). The V gene is TRBV19, the J gene TRBJ1-1, with D unresolved. The sequence was obtained from a man younger than 45 who had recovered from COVID-19. The CDR3 spells CASSIPRERAAELEAFF. CDR3 coding DNA: TGTGCCAGTAGTATCCCGCGGGAGCGGGCGGCGGAGTTGGAAGCTTTCTTT.